The rows below give T cell receptor beta chains drawn from one sample of a study of neurological immune-mediated disorders. Using its own MiXCR run on the 5' RACE reads, TCRdb lists one record per CDR3 protein. Of roughly 61,000 distinct CDR3 sequences listed, approximately 25% are singletons. The sample was PBMCs. The receptors shown here come from a man aged 55 to 69 with HTLV-1-associated myelopathy (HAM/TSP). Each CDR3 is given with its conserved first and last residue. A D gene is named only where the DNA matches it firmly. A clone size is listed for some rows: how often the clone was seen (once, few, many), or a class if it is expanded.

v_call: TRBV7-9; d_call: -; j_call: TRBJ1-1; clone_size: many; cdr3_length: 14; cdr3_nt: TGTGCCAGCAGCTCGAGGGATAGGGACACTGAAGCTTTCTTT; cdr3_aa: CASSSRDRDTEAFF
v_call: TRBV27; d_call: TRBD2; j_call: TRBJ2-2; clone_size: few; cdr3_length: 15; cdr3_nt: TGTGCCACCCTCCTACAAGCGGGAGTGACCGGGGAGCTGTTTTTT; cdr3_aa: CATLLQAGVTGELFF
v_call: TRBV20-1; d_call: TRBD1; j_call: TRBJ2-5; clone_size: medium-sized; cdr3_length: 11; cdr3_nt: TGCAGCGGGACAGGGGGTGAGACCCAGTACTTC; cdr3_aa: CSGTGGETQYF
v_call: TRBV7-9; d_call: TRBD1; j_call: TRBJ1-2; clone_size: many; cdr3_length: 14; cdr3_nt: TGTGCCAGCAGCTTAGAGACAGGGGTCCATGGCTACACCTTC; cdr3_aa: CASSLETGVHGYTF
v_call: TRBV28; d_call: -; j_call: TRBJ2-1; clone_size: many; cdr3_length: 19; cdr3_nt: TGTGCCAGCAGCCAACGGGTTTCCTCGGCCCTGAGCTCCTACAATGAGCAGTTCTTC; cdr3_aa: CASSQRVSSALSSYNEQFF
v_call: TRBV6-1; d_call: -; j_call: TRBJ2-2; clone_size: many; cdr3_length: 15; cdr3_nt: TGTGCCAGCAGAATCCGGGGATCTAACACCGGGGAGCTGTTTTTT; cdr3_aa: CASRIRGSNTGELFF
v_call: TRBV11-3; d_call: -; j_call: TRBJ2-1; clone_size: -; cdr3_length: 13; cdr3_nt: TGTGCCAGCAGCATCATTGACGGGAGTGAGCAGTTCTTC; cdr3_aa: CASSIIDGSEQFF
v_call: TRBV20-1; d_call: -; j_call: TRBJ2-1; clone_size: many; cdr3_length: 11; cdr3_nt: TGCAGTGCGATAGCTCAGGATGAGCAGTTCTTC; cdr3_aa: CSAIAQDEQFF
v_call: TRBV9; d_call: -; j_call: TRBJ2-1; clone_size: many; cdr3_length: 13; cdr3_nt: TGTGCCAGCAGCGTAGATCCCGTCAATGAGCAGTTCTTC; cdr3_aa: CASSVDPVNEQFF
v_call: TRBV3-1; d_call: -; j_call: TRBJ2-7; clone_size: few; cdr3_length: 15; cdr3_nt: TGTGCCAGCAGCCAGATGATCGGGACCACCTACGAGCAGTACTTC; cdr3_aa: CASSQMIGTTYEQYF
v_call: TRBV11-2; d_call: -; j_call: TRBJ1-5; clone_size: many; cdr3_length: 15; cdr3_nt: TGTGCCAGCAGCCAGGCAGGGACGGGGCGTCAGCCCCAGCATTTT; cdr3_aa: CASSQAGTGRQPQHF
v_call: TRBV18; d_call: TRBD2; j_call: TRBJ2-2; clone_size: -; cdr3_length: 18; cdr3_nt: TGTGCCAGCTCACCACCGATCGGGACTAGGGGTATTACCGGGGAGCTGTTTTTT; cdr3_aa: CASSPPIGTRGITGELFF
v_call: TRBV20-1; d_call: TRBD1; j_call: TRBJ1-6; clone_size: many; cdr3_length: 16; cdr3_nt: TGCAGTGCTAGAGAGATTTCCGGGACAGAAACTTCACCCCTCCACTTT; cdr3_aa: CSAREISGTETSPLHF
v_call: TRBV6-2/TRBV6-3; d_call: -; j_call: TRBJ2-7; clone_size: -; cdr3_length: 13; cdr3_nt: TGTGCCAGCAGTTACTCGGGCAGGCCCGAGCAGTACTTC; cdr3_aa: CASSYSGRPEQYF
v_call: TRBV28; d_call: -; j_call: TRBJ2-3; clone_size: -; cdr3_length: 16; cdr3_nt: TGTGCCAGCAGTACCCCTTCCACGGAGAGGACAGATACGCAGTATTTT; cdr3_aa: CASSTPSTERTDTQYF
v_call: TRBV5-1; d_call: -; j_call: TRBJ2-3; clone_size: -; cdr3_length: 17; cdr3_nt: TGCGCCAGCAGCTTGGAAGCCCAGCGCGGTGGGGCAGATACGCAGTATTTT; cdr3_aa: CASSLEAQRGGADTQYF
v_call: TRBV20-1; d_call: TRBD2; j_call: TRBJ2-1; clone_size: many; cdr3_length: 17; cdr3_nt: TGCAGTGCTAGCAACGGACTAGCGGGAGGACTTAGCAATGAGCAGTTCTTC; cdr3_aa: CSASNGLAGGLSNEQFF
v_call: TRBV29-1; d_call: -; j_call: TRBJ2-5; clone_size: few; cdr3_length: 13; cdr3_nt: TGCAGCGTCGTAACATACAGACAAGAGACCCAGTACTTC; cdr3_aa: CSVVTYRQETQYF
v_call: TRBV2; d_call: -; j_call: TRBJ2-5; clone_size: many; cdr3_length: 12; cdr3_nt: TGTGCCACCTTTAGCGACGAAGAGACCCAGTACTTC; cdr3_aa: CATFSDEETQYF
v_call: TRBV6-4; d_call: TRBD1; j_call: TRBJ2-1; clone_size: -; cdr3_length: 13; cdr3_nt: TGTGCCGGACGACAGGGAGCGATCCCCGAGCAGTTCTTC; cdr3_aa: CAGRQGAIPEQFF
v_call: TRBV12-3/TRBV12-4; d_call: TRBD1; j_call: TRBJ2-1; clone_size: -; cdr3_length: 14; cdr3_nt: TGTGCCAGCAGTTTAGGGTCCCAGGGGGATGAGCAGTTCTTC; cdr3_aa: CASSLGSQGDEQFF
v_call: TRBV28; d_call: TRBD1; j_call: TRBJ1-3; clone_size: many; cdr3_length: 15; cdr3_nt: TGTGCCAGCAGCCCTGGGGGACAGCCGGGAAAGAGCATATATTTT; cdr3_aa: CASSPGGQPGKSIYF
v_call: TRBV7-6; d_call: TRBD2; j_call: TRBJ2-3; clone_size: -; cdr3_length: 15; cdr3_nt: TGTGCCAGCAGCCCGGCTAGCGGGAGCACAGATACGCAGTATTTT; cdr3_aa: CASSPASGSTDTQYF
v_call: TRBV7-3; d_call: -; j_call: TRBJ2-1; clone_size: -; cdr3_length: 13; cdr3_nt: TGTGCCAGCAGCTTAACAGGGGCCGGGGAGCAGTTCTTC; cdr3_aa: CASSLTGAGEQFF
v_call: TRBV6-5; d_call: TRBD2; j_call: TRBJ2-3; clone_size: -; cdr3_length: 15; cdr3_nt: TGTGCCAGCAGTTCCAGGACTAGCGGGAGAGATACGCAGTATTTT; cdr3_aa: CASSSRTSGRDTQYF
v_call: TRBV10-2; d_call: TRBD2; j_call: TRBJ2-3; clone_size: many; cdr3_length: 16; cdr3_nt: TGCGCCAGCAGCGAGGGGGGACTAGCGATCACAGATACGCAGTATTTT; cdr3_aa: CASSEGGLAITDTQYF
v_call: TRBV5-6; d_call: TRBD1; j_call: TRBJ1-2; clone_size: many; cdr3_length: 13; cdr3_nt: TGTGCCAGCAGTTGGGGGACAGAAGGAGGCTACACCTTC; cdr3_aa: CASSWGTEGGYTF
v_call: TRBV2; d_call: -; j_call: TRBJ2-7; clone_size: many; cdr3_length: 12; cdr3_nt: TGTGCCAGCAGGGGGAGAGGAAGCGAGCAGTACTTC; cdr3_aa: CASRGRGSEQYF
v_call: TRBV24-1; d_call: -; j_call: TRBJ2-7; clone_size: -; cdr3_length: 13; cdr3_nt: TGTGCCACCAGTGATTACGGCTCCTACGAGCAGTACTTC; cdr3_aa: CATSDYGSYEQYF
v_call: TRBV5-1; d_call: TRBD1; j_call: TRBJ2-5; clone_size: many; cdr3_length: 13; cdr3_nt: TGCGCCAGCAGCGGGACAGGGCCGGAGACCCAGTACTTC; cdr3_aa: CASSGTGPETQYF
v_call: TRBV20-1; d_call: TRBD2; j_call: TRBJ2-7; clone_size: many; cdr3_length: 14; cdr3_nt: TGCAGTGCTAGAGGCCCTAGCGGGAACTACGAGCAGTACTTC; cdr3_aa: CSARGPSGNYEQYF
v_call: TRBV5-1; d_call: TRBD1; j_call: TRBJ1-5; clone_size: many; cdr3_length: 14; cdr3_nt: TGCGCCAGCAGCCTTCGACAGGGGGAACAGCCCCAGCATTTT; cdr3_aa: CASSLRQGEQPQHF
v_call: TRBV28; d_call: TRBD1; j_call: TRBJ1-2; clone_size: many; cdr3_length: 15; cdr3_nt: TGTGCCAGCAGTTTACCGCAGGGGGTCCCCTATGGCTACACCTTC; cdr3_aa: CASSLPQGVPYGYTF
v_call: TRBV20-1; d_call: TRBD2; j_call: TRBJ2-7; clone_size: few; cdr3_length: 16; cdr3_nt: TGCAGTGCTAGTGGGGGGTTTGCGGGAGGACGCTACGAGCAGTACTTC; cdr3_aa: CSASGGFAGGRYEQYF
v_call: TRBV12-3/TRBV12-4; d_call: -; j_call: TRBJ2-5; clone_size: many; cdr3_length: 13; cdr3_nt: TGTGCCAGCACTTTACATGTGGGAGAGACCCAGTACTTC; cdr3_aa: CASTLHVGETQYF
v_call: TRBV7-2; d_call: -; j_call: TRBJ1-1; clone_size: -; cdr3_length: 12; cdr3_nt: TGTGCCAGCAGCTTAGTAGGGGGGGGTGCTTTCTTT; cdr3_aa: CASSLVGGGAFF
v_call: TRBV28; d_call: TRBD1; j_call: TRBJ2-7; clone_size: once; cdr3_length: 13; cdr3_nt: TGTGCCAGCGGACAGGGGAACCTCTACGAGCAGTACTTC; cdr3_aa: CASGQGNLYEQYF
v_call: TRBV29-1; d_call: -; j_call: TRBJ2-7; clone_size: many; cdr3_length: 11; cdr3_nt: TGCAGCGTTCAGGCCTGGGGGGAGCAGTACTTC; cdr3_aa: CSVQAWGEQYF
v_call: TRBV25-1; d_call: -; j_call: TRBJ2-7; clone_size: -; cdr3_length: 14; cdr3_nt: TGTGCCAGCAGTGCCGGACTGAGCTCCTACGAGCAGTACTTC; cdr3_aa: CASSAGLSSYEQYF
v_call: TRBV27; d_call: TRBD2; j_call: TRBJ2-7; clone_size: many; cdr3_length: 16; cdr3_nt: TGTGCCAGCACCCCTAGGGGCGGGAGGGCCTCCTACGAGCAGTACTTC; cdr3_aa: CASTPRGGRASYEQYF
v_call: TRBV5-1; d_call: -; j_call: TRBJ2-3; clone_size: many; cdr3_length: 13; cdr3_nt: TGCGCCAGCAGTGACGGTCTCGCAGATACGCAGTATTTT; cdr3_aa: CASSDGLADTQYF
v_call: TRBV5-1; d_call: TRBD1; j_call: TRBJ2-7; clone_size: -; cdr3_length: 14; cdr3_nt: TGCGCCAGCAGCCGGACAGGGGCCTTCTACGAGCAGTACTTC; cdr3_aa: CASSRTGAFYEQYF
v_call: TRBV4-1; d_call: TRBD2; j_call: TRBJ2-7; clone_size: few; cdr3_length: 14; cdr3_nt: TGCGCCAGCAGCCAAGAGGGACTAGCGGATTTCCAGTACTTC; cdr3_aa: CASSQEGLADFQYF
v_call: TRBV10-2; d_call: TRBD2; j_call: TRBJ2-7; clone_size: many; cdr3_length: 14; cdr3_nt: TGCGCCAGCGGGGGGACTAGCGGTACCTACGAGCAGTACTTC; cdr3_aa: CASGGTSGTYEQYF
v_call: TRBV28; d_call: -; j_call: TRBJ1-1; clone_size: many; cdr3_length: 16; cdr3_nt: TGTGCCAGCAGTTTATTTTTTATCCGCACGAACACTGAAGCTTTCTTT; cdr3_aa: CASSLFFIRTNTEAFF
v_call: TRBV3-1; d_call: -; j_call: TRBJ1-2; clone_size: few; cdr3_length: 14; cdr3_nt: TGTGCCAGCAGCCAAGAGGCAGGGTCCTATGGCTACACCTTC; cdr3_aa: CASSQEAGSYGYTF
v_call: TRBV20-1; d_call: -; j_call: TRBJ2-3; clone_size: many; cdr3_length: 15; cdr3_nt: TGCAGTGCTAGAGATCAGAGCGCAGGCACAGATACGCAGTATTTT; cdr3_aa: CSARDQSAGTDTQYF
v_call: TRBV5-1; d_call: -; j_call: TRBJ2-3; clone_size: many; cdr3_length: 14; cdr3_nt: TGCGCCAGCAGCCGGGGTACACGCACAGATACGCAGTATTTT; cdr3_aa: CASSRGTRTDTQYF